These 17 T cell receptor beta chains came from one sample sequenced in a study of response to subunit inactivated influenza vaccine. TCRdb reprocessed the RT-PCR reads with MiXCR, giving one entry per CDR3 protein. The sample yields about 800,000 distinct CDR3 sequences, 21% seen once. This material consisted of PBMCs from blood, taken around 5 days after vaccination. These receptors all stem from a man between 50 and 59 years old who received an inactivated influenza vaccine.

The sample holds one count of this clonotype. The chain is built from TRBV10-3 and TRBJ2-6; possible D gene TRBD2, 5 bases. The length of the CDR3 is 17 residues. CDR1 is ENHRY, CDR2 SYGVKD, per germline. Trimming left V 10 bases short and J 4 bases short, with 23 bases between. CDR3 sequence (DNA): TGTGCCACTCAAAACACGGCGGGTGGTAGCGGGGCCAACGTCCTGACTTTC. Its translation is CATQNTAGGSGANVLTF.

In its sample, this clonotype was seen a few times. The chain couples TRBV7-2 to TRBJ2-3; 12 bases are shared with TRBD2. J was trimmed by 4 bases and V by 5 bases; bases with no gene match: 7. CDR1 and CDR2 from the germline V gene are SGHTA and FQGNSA. This CDR3 region has 16 residues. CDR3 sequence: CASSPVGTSGSDTQYF. Here the CDR3 DNA reads TGTGCCAGCAGCCCCGTCGGGACTAGCGGGTCAGATACGCAGTATTTT.

The gene calls are TRBV4-1 and TRBJ2-7; no clear D gene. The CDR3 loop spans 14 amino acids. Trimming took 0 bases from V and 1 from J, leaving 7 bases between them. Germline assignment: CDR1 MGHRA and CDR2 YSYEKL. CDR3 in amino acids: CASSQESQSYEQYF. CDR3 sequence (DNA): TGCGCCAGCAGCCAAGAATCCCAGTCCTACGAGCAGTACTTC.

There are many counts of this clonotype. The chain links TRBV5-5 to TRBJ1-4; D uncertain. The CDR3 runs 13 residues. The V and J ends lost 0 bases and 5 bases respectively, with 5 bases between them. Per germline, CDR1 SGHKS and CDR2 YYEKEE (reference sequence). The CDR3 DNA follows: TGTGCCAGCAGCTTGGCCGTGAATGAAAAACTGTTTTTT. It yields the protein CASSLAVNEKLFF.

The genes are TRBV4-1 and TRBJ2-4; D uncertain. V was clipped by 1 base and J by 7 bases, with 17 bases between them. Looked up from germline, CDR1 is MGHRA and CDR2 is YSYEKL. CDR3 size: 16 residues. CDR3 DNA: TGCGCCAGCAGCCAAGTATCTAACGGATTGCCTAACATTCAGTACTTC. Amino acid sequence: CASSQVSNGLPNIQYF.

In this sample, this clonotype turned up many times. The chain employs TRBV6-2 or TRBV6-3 and TRBJ2-1; 10 bases are a match to TRBD2. The germline V gene has CDR1 MNHEY and CDR2 SVGEGT. This CDR3 contains 20 residues. The ends lost 2 bases at V and 5 bases at J; junction bases unmatched: 18. This CDR3 reads CASSYRGPSGSGAKNNEQFF. CDR3 DNA sequence: TGTGCCAGCAGTTACAGGGGTCCTAGCGGGAGCGGGGCGAAAAACAATGAGCAGTTCTTC.

This rearrangement joins TRBV14 to TRBJ1-6; D is unclear. The length of the CDR3 is 14 residues. V lost 2 bases and J lost 9, with 11 bases in between. Per germline, CDR1 SGHDN and CDR2 FVKESK. The CDR3 sequence is CASSQSQGLSPLHF. In DNA, the CDR3 is TGTGCCAGCAGCCAATCCCAAGGCCTTTCACCCCTCCACTTT.

This clonotype was seen more than once but under ten times. J is TRBJ2-5 and V is TRBV4-3; 7 positions match TRBD1. This CDR3 has 15 amino acids. The germline V gene encodes CDR1 LGHNA and CDR2 YSLEER. Germline trimming cut 3 bases from V and 5 bases from J; bases unmatched to any gene: 9. CDR3 nucleotides: TGCGCCAGCAGCCACGGCACCGGGACAGTTGAGACCCAGTACTTC. Protein: CASSHGTGTVETQYF.

This clonotype occurred a few times. The chain joins TRBV9 to TRBJ1-3, with TRBD1 as a possible D gene (5 bases). V was clipped by 3 bases and J by 8 bases, with 15 bases between them. The CDR3 sequence is 14 residues long. CDR1 is SGDLS, CDR2 YYNGEE, per germline. CDR3 sequence (DNA): TGTGCCAGCAGCGGAGGGCCCAGGGTTGACACCATATATTTT. Protein product: CASSGGPRVDTIYF.

This clonotype was counted only a few times. This chain joins TRBV5-6 and TRBJ2-2, with TRBD1 matching 7 bases. The J segment lost 1 base and the V segment lost 4 bases, leaving 4 bases of the junction unmatched. The CDR3 is 15 amino acids. The germline V gene has CDR1 SGHDT and CDR2 YYEEEE. The CDR3 DNA sequence: TGTGCCAGCAGCGCGTGGACAGGGAACACCGGGGAGCTGTTTTTT. Translation gives CASSAWTGNTGELFF.

V usage is TRBV7-2 and J usage is TRBJ2-1; D may be TRBD1 (6 bases). This CDR3 has 14 amino acids. Trimming cost V 5 bases and J 12 bases, with 20 bases left between them. Germline CDR1 and CDR2: SGHTA and FQGNSA. CDR3 bases: TGTGCCAGCAGCAGGGGGTCCACCAGTTCTAGGCAGTTCTTC. Translation gives CASSRGSTSSRQFF.

This clonotype was counted a single time. At one of its ends the junction is not consistent with the germline gene, which may arise from a read error. The rearrangement uses TRBV6-5 and TRBJ2-3, with no clear D. The CDR3 has 18 amino acids. Germline CDR1 MNHEY, CDR2 SVGAGI. CDR3 loop: CASSYSSTLQLRTETQYF. CDR3 bases: TGTGCCAGCAGTTACTCTTCCACCCTCCAGCTACGCACAGAGACGCAGTATTTT.

This clonotype came up many times. The genes are TRBV6-2 or TRBV6-3 and TRBJ1-2; D not resolved. This CDR3 has 12 residues. The germline gives CDR1 MNHEY, CDR2 SVGEGT. The V gene lost 4 bases and the J gene lost 9 bases, with 12 bases spanning the gap. CDR3 loop: CASSFPPSSYTF. In DNA, the CDR3 is TGTGCCAGCAGTTTTCCCCCATCGAGCTACACCTTC.

This clonotype was counted only a few times. V gene TRBV7-8 combines with J gene TRBJ1-5, with unresolved D. The ends were cut back, 1 base at V and 3 bases at J, with 10 bases in the middle. Germline CDR1 and CDR2: SGHVS and FQNEAQ. There are 15 residues in the CDR3. The CDR3: CASSLGGPNNQPQHF. The CDR3 nucleotides read TGTGCCAGCAGCTTAGGAGGACCTAACAATCAGCCCCAGCATTTT. Together with reference TRBV7-8 and TRBJ1-5, the CDR3 gives the full variable domain: GAGVSQSPRYKVAKRGQDVALRCDPISGHVSLFWYQQALGQGPEFLTYFQNEAQLDKSGLPSDRFFAERPEGSVSTLKIQRTQQEDSAVYLCASSLGGPNNQPQHFGDGTRLSIL.

The gene calls are TRBV28 and TRBJ2-7; D call uncertain. This CDR3 is 15 amino acids long. The germline V and J ends were trimmed by 4 bases and 2 bases, with 15 bases remaining between them. CDR1 MDHEN and CDR2 SYDVKM come from the germline V gene. The CDR3 DNA reads as TGTGCCAGCAGTTATGACTCGTTTCGGCCCTACGAGCAGTACTTC. Residues: CASSYDSFRPYEQYF.

J is TRBJ2-1 and V is TRBV2; D assignment may be TRBD1 or TRBD2 (5 bases each). CDR1 and CDR2 (germline): SNHLY, FYNNEI. This CDR3 has 16 amino acids. Trimming left V 2 bases short and J 8 bases short, with 19 bases between. The chain's CDR3 is CASSEIVWGSSDEQFF. The CDR3 coding sequence is TGTGCCAGCAGTGAAATCGTCTGGGGGAGTAGCGATGAGCAGTTCTTC.

In this sample, this clonotype turned up many times. This chain uses TRBV12-3 or TRBV12-4 with TRBJ2-1; D gene uncertain. V was shortened by 7 bases and J by 0 bases, with 10 bases between the two germline ends. The CDR3 is 14 residues long. Here the CDR3 reads CASTPLSSYNEQFF. For the CDR3, the DNA is TGTGCCAGCACCCCCCTGAGCTCCTACAATGAGCAGTTCTTC.